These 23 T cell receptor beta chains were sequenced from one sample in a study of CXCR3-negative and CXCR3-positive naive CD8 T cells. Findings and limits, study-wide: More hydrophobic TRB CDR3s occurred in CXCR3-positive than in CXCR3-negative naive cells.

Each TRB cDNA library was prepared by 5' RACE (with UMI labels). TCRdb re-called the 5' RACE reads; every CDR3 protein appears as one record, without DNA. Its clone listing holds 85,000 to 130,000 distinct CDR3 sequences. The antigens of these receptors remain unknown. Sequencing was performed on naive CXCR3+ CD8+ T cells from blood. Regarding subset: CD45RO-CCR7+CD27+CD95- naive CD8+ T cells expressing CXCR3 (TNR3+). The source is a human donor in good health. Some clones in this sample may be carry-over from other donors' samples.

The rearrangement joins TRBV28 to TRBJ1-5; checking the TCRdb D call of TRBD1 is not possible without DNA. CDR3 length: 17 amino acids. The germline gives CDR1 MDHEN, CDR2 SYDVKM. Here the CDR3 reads CASSPPRTVHSNQPQHF. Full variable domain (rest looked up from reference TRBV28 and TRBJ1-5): DVKVTQSSRYLVKRTGEKVFLECVQDMDHENMFWYRQDPGLGLRLIYFSYDVKMKEKGDIPEGYSVSREKKERFSLILESASTNQTSMYLCASSPPRTVHSNQPQHFGDGTRLSIL.

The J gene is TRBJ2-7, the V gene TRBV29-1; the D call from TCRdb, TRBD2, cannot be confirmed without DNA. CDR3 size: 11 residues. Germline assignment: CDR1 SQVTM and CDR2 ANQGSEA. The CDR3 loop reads CSAEWGGEQYF.

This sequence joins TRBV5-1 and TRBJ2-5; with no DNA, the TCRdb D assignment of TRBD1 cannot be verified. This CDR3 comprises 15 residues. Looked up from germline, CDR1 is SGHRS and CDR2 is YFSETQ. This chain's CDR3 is CASSLQGEGEETQYF.

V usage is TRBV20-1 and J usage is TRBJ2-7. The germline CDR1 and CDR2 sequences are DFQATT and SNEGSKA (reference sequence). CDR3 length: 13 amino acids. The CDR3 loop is CSARQTGPYEQYF.

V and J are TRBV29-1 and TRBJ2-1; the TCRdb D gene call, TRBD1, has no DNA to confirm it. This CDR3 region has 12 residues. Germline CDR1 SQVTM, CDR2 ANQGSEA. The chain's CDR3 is CSVTGTAFGQFF.

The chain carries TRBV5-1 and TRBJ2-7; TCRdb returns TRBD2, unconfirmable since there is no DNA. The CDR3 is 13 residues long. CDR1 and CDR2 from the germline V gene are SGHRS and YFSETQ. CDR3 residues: CASSWRALYEQYF. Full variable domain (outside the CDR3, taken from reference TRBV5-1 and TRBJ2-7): KAGVTQTPRYLIKTRGQQVTLSCSPISGHRSVSWYQQTPGQGLQFLFEYFSETQRNKGNFPGRFSGRQFSNSRSEMNVSTLELGDSALYLCASSWRALYEQYFGPGTRLTVT.

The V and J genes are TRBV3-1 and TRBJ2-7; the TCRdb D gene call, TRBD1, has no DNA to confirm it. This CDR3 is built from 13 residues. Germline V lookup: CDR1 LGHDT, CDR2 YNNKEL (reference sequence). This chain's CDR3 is CASTSDNSYEQYF.

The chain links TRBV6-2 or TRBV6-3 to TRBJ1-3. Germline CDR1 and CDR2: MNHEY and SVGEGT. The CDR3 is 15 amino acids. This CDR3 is CASSYDGSTGNTIYF.

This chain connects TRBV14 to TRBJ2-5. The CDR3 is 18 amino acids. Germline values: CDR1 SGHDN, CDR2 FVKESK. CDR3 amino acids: CASSQGHLSIGLQETQYF.

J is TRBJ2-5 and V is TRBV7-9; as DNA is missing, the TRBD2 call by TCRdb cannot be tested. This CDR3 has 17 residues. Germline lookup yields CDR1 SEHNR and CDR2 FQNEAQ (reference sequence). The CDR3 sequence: CASSARDSGLIQETQYF.

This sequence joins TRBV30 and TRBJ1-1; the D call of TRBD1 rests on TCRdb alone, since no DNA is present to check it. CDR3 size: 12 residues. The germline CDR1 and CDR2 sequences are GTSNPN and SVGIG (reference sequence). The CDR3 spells CAWGDGNTEAFF.

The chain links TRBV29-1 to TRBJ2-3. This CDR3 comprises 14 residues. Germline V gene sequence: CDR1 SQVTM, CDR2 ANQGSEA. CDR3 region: CSVEWHDGTDTQYF.

This CDR3 reads CASSQVGLNTEAFF. The chain couples TRBV4-1 to TRBJ1-1. The CDR3 has 14 residues. Germline lookup yields CDR1 MGHRA and CDR2 YSYEKL.

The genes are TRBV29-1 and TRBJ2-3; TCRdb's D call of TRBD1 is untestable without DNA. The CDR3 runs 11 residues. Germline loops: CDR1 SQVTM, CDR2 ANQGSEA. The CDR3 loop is CSVDDRGLVYF.

The CDR3 spells CSARDPLADNYEQYF. The chain carries TRBV20-1 and TRBJ2-7. The CDR3 covers 15 residues. From germline, CDR1 is DFQATT and CDR2 SNEGSKA (reference sequence).

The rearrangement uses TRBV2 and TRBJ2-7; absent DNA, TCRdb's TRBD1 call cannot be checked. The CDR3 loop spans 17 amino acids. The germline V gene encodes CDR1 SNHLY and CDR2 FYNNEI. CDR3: CASSHTIPGQGNYEQYF.

This CDR3 is CASSLFPPGQNPYEQYF. The chain links TRBV28 to TRBJ2-7; TCRdb proposes TRBD1, but this gene call is untestable without DNA. This CDR3 has 17 amino acids. The germline V gene has CDR1 MDHEN and CDR2 SYDVKM.

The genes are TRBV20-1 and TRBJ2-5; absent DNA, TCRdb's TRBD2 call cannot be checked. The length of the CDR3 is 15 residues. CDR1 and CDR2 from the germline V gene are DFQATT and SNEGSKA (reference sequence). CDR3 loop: CSASYRPWEFRTQYF.

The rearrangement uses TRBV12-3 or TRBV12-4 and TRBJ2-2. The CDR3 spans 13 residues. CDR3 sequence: CASSPLDTGELFF.

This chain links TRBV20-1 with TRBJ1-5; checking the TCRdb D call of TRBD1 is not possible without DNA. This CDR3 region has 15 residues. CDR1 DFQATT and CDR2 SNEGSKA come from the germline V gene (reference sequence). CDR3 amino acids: CSARGAEAGYQPQHF.

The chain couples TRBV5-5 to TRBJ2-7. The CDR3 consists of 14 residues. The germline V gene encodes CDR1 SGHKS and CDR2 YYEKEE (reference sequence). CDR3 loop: CASSLYNGPYEQYF.

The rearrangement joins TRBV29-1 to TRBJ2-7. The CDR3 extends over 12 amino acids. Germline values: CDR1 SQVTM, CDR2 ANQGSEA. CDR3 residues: CSVGVQAREQYF.

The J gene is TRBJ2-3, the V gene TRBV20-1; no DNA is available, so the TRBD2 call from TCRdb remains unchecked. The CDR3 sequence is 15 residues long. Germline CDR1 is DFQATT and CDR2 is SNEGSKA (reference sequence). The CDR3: CSARDPGTPTDTQYF.